This T cell receptor beta chain was captured in a study of human T cells and chemical hapten exposure. This CDR3 is 16 amino acids long. V lost 2 bases and J 2 bases, leaving 15 bases between the germline ends. The germline V gene has CDR1 KGHSH and CDR2 LQKENI. Individual cDNA molecules received unique molecular identifiers in the library. Via MiXCR, TCRdb re-called the RACE reads, giving one row per CDR3 protein. The table lists around 100,000 distinct CDR3 sequences, about 10% of them singletons. Study results and caveats: Versus controls, expanded TCRs had significantly more large CDR3 similarity clusters.

The sample's time point: patch test 2, 6 weeks after DPC sensitization. The treatment here: therapeutic diphenylcyclopropenone sensitization with weekly scalp DPC. Remarks on this clonotype: What it recognizes is unknown.

The receptor was isolated from a woman in her 40s with alopecia areata. Some clones in this sample may be carry-over from other donors' samples. The V call is TRBV18, the J call TRBJ1-2; D might be TRBD1 (5 bases). The sequencing used whole blood, collected in connection with sensitization to the hapten diphenylcyclopropenone (DPC). The DNA of the CDR3 is TGTGCCAGCTCACCAGCCACAGGTCGGACCAACTATGGCTACACCTTC. It codes for CASSPATGRTNYGYTF.